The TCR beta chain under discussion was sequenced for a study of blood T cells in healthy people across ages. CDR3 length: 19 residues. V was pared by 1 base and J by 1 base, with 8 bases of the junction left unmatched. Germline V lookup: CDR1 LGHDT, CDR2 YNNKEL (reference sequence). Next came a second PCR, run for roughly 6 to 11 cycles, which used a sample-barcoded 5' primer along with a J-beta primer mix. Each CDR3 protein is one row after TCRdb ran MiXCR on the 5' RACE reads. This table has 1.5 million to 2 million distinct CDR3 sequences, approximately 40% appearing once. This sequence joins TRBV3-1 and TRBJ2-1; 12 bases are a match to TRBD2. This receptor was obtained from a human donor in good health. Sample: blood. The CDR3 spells CASSQVASGGARSYNEQFF. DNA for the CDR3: TGTGCCAGCAGCCAAGTTGCTAGCGGGGGGGCCCGGTCCTACAATGAGCAGTTCTTC.